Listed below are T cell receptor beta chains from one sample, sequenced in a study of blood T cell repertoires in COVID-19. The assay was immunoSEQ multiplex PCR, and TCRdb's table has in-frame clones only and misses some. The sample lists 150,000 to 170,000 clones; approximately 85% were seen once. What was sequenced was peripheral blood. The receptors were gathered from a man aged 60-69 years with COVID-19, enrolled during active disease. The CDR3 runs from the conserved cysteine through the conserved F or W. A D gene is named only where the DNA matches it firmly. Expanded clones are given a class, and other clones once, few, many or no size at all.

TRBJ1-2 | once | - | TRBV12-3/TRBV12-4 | CASRYQDYGYTF | TGTGCCAGCAGGTATCAGGACTATGGCTACACCTTC
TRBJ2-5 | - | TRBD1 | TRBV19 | CASSIAGLTGDRSPQYF | TGTGCCAGTAGTATTGCGGGGTTGACAGGGGACCGCTCTCCCCAGTACTTC
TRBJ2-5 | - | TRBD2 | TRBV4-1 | CASSPLAPGLAGLETQYF | TGCGCCAGCAGCCCTTTGGCCCCGGGACTAGCGGGGTTAGAGACCCAGTACTTC
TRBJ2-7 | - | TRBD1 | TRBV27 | CASQGQGIGEQYF | TGTGCCAGCCAAGGACAGGGGATTGGCGAGCAGTACTTC
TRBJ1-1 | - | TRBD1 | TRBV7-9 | CASTQAAGGTEAFF | TGTGCCAGCACCCAGGCGGCAGGGGGCACTGAAGCTTTCTTT
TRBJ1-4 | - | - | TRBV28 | CASTSGGRANEKLFF | TGTGCCAGCACCTCCGGGGGAAGGGCTAATGAAAAACTGTTTTTT
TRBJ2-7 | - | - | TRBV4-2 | CATRGTSSYEQYF | TGTGCCACCCGGGGTACTAGTTCCTACGAGCAGTACTTC
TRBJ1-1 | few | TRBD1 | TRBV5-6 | CASSLGPGGGTEAFF | TGTGCCAGCAGCTTGGGTCCAGGGGGCGGGACTGAAGCTTTCTTT
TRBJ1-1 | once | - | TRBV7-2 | CASSYRHVNTEAFF | TGTGCCAGCAGCTACCGACACGTAAACACTGAAGCTTTCTTT
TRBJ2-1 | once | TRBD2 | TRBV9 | CASSVSSGSYNEQFF | TGTGCCAGCAGCGTGAGTAGCGGGTCCTACAATGAGCAGTTCTTC
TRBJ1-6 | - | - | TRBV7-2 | CASSPAGNSPLHF | TGTGCCAGCAGCCCGGCGGGGAATTCACCCCTCCACTTT
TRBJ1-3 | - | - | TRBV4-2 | CASSQGLLPGGNTIYF | TGTGCCAGCAGCCAAGGACTGCTTCCTGGAGGAAACACCATATATTTT
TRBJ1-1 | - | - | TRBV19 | CASIPWAGHTEAFF | TGTGCCAGTATCCCGTGGGCAGGTCACACTGAAGCTTTCTTT
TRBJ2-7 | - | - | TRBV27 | CASSLSGTTKTLEQYF | TGTGCCAGCAGTTTATCGGGGACAACAAAAACCCTCGAGCAGTACTTC
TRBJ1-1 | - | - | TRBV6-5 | CASSYNRGEAFF | TGTGCCAGCAGTTACAACCGGGGGGAAGCTTTCTTT
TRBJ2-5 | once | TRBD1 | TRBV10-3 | CAIRSGQGETQYF | TGTGCCATCAGATCGGGACAGGGAGAGACCCAGTACTTC
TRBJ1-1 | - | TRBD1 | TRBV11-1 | CASSRDRVRTEAFF | TGTGCCAGCAGCCGGGACAGGGTACGGACTGAAGCTTTCTTT
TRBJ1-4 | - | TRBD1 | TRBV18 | CASSNDRVKEKLFF | TGTGCCAGCTCGAATGACAGGGTAAAAGAAAAACTGTTTTTT
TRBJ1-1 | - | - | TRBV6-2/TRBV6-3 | CASSRGGFTEAFF | TGTGCCAGCAGTAGGGGGGGCTTCACTGAAGCTTTCTTT
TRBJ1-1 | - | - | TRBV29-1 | CSVGPQGTMNTEAFF | TGCAGCGTTGGTCCGCAGGGCACTATGAACACTGAAGCTTTCTTT
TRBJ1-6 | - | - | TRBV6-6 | CASSHNRDLTPSYNSPLHF | TGTGCCAGCAGTCACAATCGGGATCTGACGCCCTCCTATAATTCACCCCTCCACTTT
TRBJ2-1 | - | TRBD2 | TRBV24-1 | CATSDSGGGTHNEQFF | TGTGCCACCAGTGATTCTGGCGGGGGGACCCACAATGAGCAGTTCTTC
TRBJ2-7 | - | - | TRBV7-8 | CASSFTPGRFYEQYF | TGTGCCAGCAGCTTCACCCCGGGGAGATTCTACGAGCAGTACTTC
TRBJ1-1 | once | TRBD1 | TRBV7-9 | CASSYLTGKNTEAFF | TGTGCCAGCAGCTACTTGACAGGGAAAAACACTGAAGCTTTCTTT
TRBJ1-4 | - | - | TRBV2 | CASRFGGATNEKLFF | TGTGCCAGCCGGTTTGGGGGGGCAACTAATGAAAAACTGTTTTTT
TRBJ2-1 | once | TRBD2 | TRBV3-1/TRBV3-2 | CASSTYGREELGQFF | TGTGCCAGCAGCACCTATGGGCGGGAGGAACTTGGGCAGTTCTTC
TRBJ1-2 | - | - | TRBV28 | CASSGGAQDYGYTF | TGTGCCAGCTCGGGGGGGGCGCAAGACTATGGCTACACCTTC
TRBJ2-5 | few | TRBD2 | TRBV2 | CASSESSGGIKKTQYF | TGTGCCAGCAGTGAATCTAGCGGGGGGATTAAAAAGACCCAGTACTTC
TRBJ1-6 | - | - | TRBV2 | CASSDSGVSPLHF | TGTGCCAGCAGTGACTCGGGGGTATCACCCCTCCACTTT
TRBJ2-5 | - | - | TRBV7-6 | CASSRQGGTQYF | TGTGCCAGCAGCCGGCAAGGAGGGACCCAGTACTTC
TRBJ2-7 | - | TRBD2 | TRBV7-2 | CASSLSRAGGEQYF | TGTGCCAGCAGCTTAAGTCGAGCGGGAGGCGAGCAGTACTTC
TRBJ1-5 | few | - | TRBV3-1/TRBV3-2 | CASSQTGDNQPQHF | TGTGCCAGCAGCCAGACAGGAGACAATCAGCCCCAGCATTTT
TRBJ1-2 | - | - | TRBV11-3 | CASSTDSLSGYTF | TGTGCCAGCAGCACGGACAGCCTTTCGGGCTACACCTTC
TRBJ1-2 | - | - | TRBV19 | CASSEGRYGYTF | TGTGCCAGTAGTGAGGGCAGGTATGGCTACACCTTC
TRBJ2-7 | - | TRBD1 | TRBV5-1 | CASSIDRVPSYEQYF | TGCGCCAGCAGCATTGACAGGGTACCCTCCTACGAGCAGTACTTC
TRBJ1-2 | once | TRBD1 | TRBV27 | CASSWGQGHGYTF | TGTGCCAGCAGTTGGGGACAGGGCCATGGCTACACCTTC
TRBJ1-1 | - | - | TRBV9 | CASSGEIRTEAFF | TGTGCCAGCAGCGGAGAGATTCGGACTGAAGCTTTCTTT
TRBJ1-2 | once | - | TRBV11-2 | CASSLVGQKYGYTF | TGTGCCAGCAGCTTAGTTGGACAGAAATATGGCTACACCTTC
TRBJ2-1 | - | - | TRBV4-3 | CASSQRGRGNEQFF | TGCGCCAGCAGCCAAAGGGGTAGGGGGAATGAGCAGTTCTTC
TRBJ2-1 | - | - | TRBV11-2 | CASSLRQGNGQFF | TGTGCCAGCAGCTTAAGGCAGGGCAATGGGCAGTTCTTC
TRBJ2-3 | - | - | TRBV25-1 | CASSGPVVSTDTQYF | TGTGCCAGCAGTGGCCCAGTGGTAAGCACAGATACGCAGTATTTT
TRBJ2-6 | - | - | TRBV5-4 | CASSLGVLRANVLTF | TGTGCCAGCAGCTTAGGGGTTCTGCGGGCCAACGTCCTGACTTTC
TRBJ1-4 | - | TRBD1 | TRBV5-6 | CASSLGQGNEKLFF | TGTGCCAGCAGCTTGGGACAGGGAAATGAAAAACTGTTTTTT
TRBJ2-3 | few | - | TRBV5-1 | CASSRRPSDSTDTQYF | TGCGCCAGCAGCCGGCGGCCATCCGATAGCACAGATACGCAGTATTTT
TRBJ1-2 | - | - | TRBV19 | CASNPGRGPYGYTF | TGTGCCAGTAACCCAGGGAGGGGCCCCTATGGCTACACCTTC
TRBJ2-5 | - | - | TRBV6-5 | CASSPSGVETQYF | TGTGCCAGCTCACCGTCGGGGGTCGAGACCCAGTACTTC
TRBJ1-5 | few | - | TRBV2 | CASSEETGQPQHF | TGTGCCAGCAGTGAAGAGACAGGACAGCCCCAGCATTTT